These 17 T cell receptor beta chains were all obtained from the same sample, sequenced in a study of T cells in Graves' hyperthyroidism and ophthalmopathy. TCR beta CDR3 regions were amplified from RNA. HTBI primers were employed in a first-round RT-PCR of the TCR CDR3. TCRdb re-derived calls from the multiplex PCR reads in MiXCR, one entry per CDR3 protein. The sample consists of more than 500,000 distinct CDR3 sequences, 46% of them appearing once. Sequencing input: peripheral blood or thyroid tissue (not recorded which). The receptors come from an adult woman with Graves' disease, either hyperthyroidism or ophthalmopathy (not recorded which).

This clonotype was seen a handful of times. V is TRBV29-1 and J is TRBJ2-5; D remains ambiguous. CDR1 and CDR2 (germline): SQVTM, ANQGSEA. CDR3 size: 11 residues. Trimming took 4 bases from V and 5 from J, leaving 8 bases between them. CDR3 loop: CSVGGGETQYF. In DNA, the CDR3 is TGCAGCGTTGGCGGCGGCGAGACCCAGTACTTC.

This clonotype was detected ten times or more. The rearrangement links TRBV6-1 to TRBJ1-1; a weak D match, TRBD1 (5 bases). CDR3 length: 13 residues. V was trimmed by 3 bases and J by 4 bases, leaving 9 bases between them. Germline assignment: CDR1 MNHNS and CDR2 SASEGT. The CDR3 spells CASSEPGGTEAFF. In DNA, the CDR3 is TGTGCCAGCAGTGAGCCTGGGGGCACTGAAGCTTTCTTT.

J is TRBJ2-2 and V is TRBV25-1; 7 nucleotides align to TRBD2. The J segment lost 4 bases and the V segment lost 8 bases, leaving 4 bases of the junction unmatched. In germline, CDR1 is MGHDK, CDR2 SYGVNS. This CDR3 has 13 residues. CDR3 residues: CASGTGGTGELFF. The DNA for the CDR3 is TGTGCCAGCGGGACGGGAGGCACCGGGGAGCTGTTTTTT.

This clonotype was observed at least ten times. Here the CDR3 reads CASRWSGELFF. CDR3 nucleotides: TGTGCCAGCCGATGGTCCGGGGAGCTGTTTTTT. The chain is built from TRBV6-5 and TRBJ2-2; D call uncertain. The length of the CDR3 is 11 residues. Trimming shortened V by 8 bases and J by 6 bases, and 7 bases separated the two germline ends. Germline assignment: CDR1 MNHEY and CDR2 SVGAGI.

The table lists this clonotype with a few counts. This chain joins TRBV30 and TRBJ1-1; D remains ambiguous. Deletions cut 1 base from V and 0 bases from J, with 18 bases between. This CDR3 has 17 residues. CDR1 and CDR2 (germline): GTSNPN, SVGIG (reference sequence). The CDR3 DNA reads TGTGCCTGGAGTGGCGACCCCCCTAGGAGGATGAACACTGAAGCTTTCTTT. Translated: CAWSGDPPRRMNTEAFF.

The table lists this clonotype with many counts. CDR3 region: CASSSTGLGYTF. CDR3 in DNA: TGTGCCAGCAGCTCCACAGGGCTTGGCTACACCTTC. The chain links TRBV5-6 to TRBJ1-2, with TRBD1 as a possible D gene (6 bases). V shed 3 bases and J shed 7 bases, with 10 bases lying between them. Per germline, CDR1 SGHDT and CDR2 YYEEEE. This CDR3 has 12 amino acids. Looking up the rest from reference TRBV5-6 and TRBJ1-2 gives the full variable domain: DAGVTQSPTHLIKTRGQQVTLRCSPKSGHDTVSWYQQALGQGPQFIFQYYEEEERQRGNFPDRFSGHQFPNYSSELNVNALLLGDSALYLCASSSTGLGYTFGSGTRLTVV.

There are many counts of this clonotype. The chain combines TRBV7-2 with TRBJ2-5; D is possibly TRBD2 (5 bases). Germline-derived CDR1 and CDR2 are SGHTA and FQGNSA. Deletions cut 5 bases from V and 5 bases from J, with 15 bases between. This CDR3 region has 14 residues. The CDR3 nucleotides are TGTGCCAGCAGCCCCCCCGGGATGTTGGAGACCCAGTACTTC. This gives the protein CASSPPGMLETQYF.

This clonotype appeared many times. This chain links TRBV7-9 with TRBJ2-7, with a tentative D call TRBD2 (5 bases). This CDR3 region has 14 residues. V lost 5 bases, J lost 5 bases, and 16 bases lay in between. Per germline, CDR1 SEHNR and CDR2 FQNEAQ (reference sequence). The CDR3 spells CASSHTRSGHEQYF. In nucleotides, the CDR3 is TGTGCCAGCAGCCACACCCGGAGCGGACACGAGCAGTACTTC.

This clonotype was seen repeatedly, ten times or more. This rearrangement joins TRBV15 to TRBJ2-7; 7 positions match TRBD2. The junction had 20 bases not matched to a gene; V was cut back by 0 bases and J by 3 bases. The CDR3 sequence is 20 residues long. Germline-derived CDR1 and CDR2 are LNHNV and YYDKDF (reference sequence). CDR3 DNA: TGTGCCACCAGCAGAGATCTGGGGGGGGGGGACCCCCTACGTTACTACGAGCAGTACTTC. As protein: CATSRDLGGGDPLRYYEQYF.

V usage is TRBV10-3 and J usage is TRBJ1-5, with D possibly matching TRBD1 (6 bases). V lost 8 bases to trimming and J lost 0 bases, with 17 bases between them. The CDR3 is made up of 16 amino acids. Germline CDR1 and CDR2: ENHRY and SYGVKD. The CDR3 nucleotides are TGTGCCATCGGCTCTAACACAGGGAATAGCAATCAGCCCCAGCATTTT. Translation gives CAIGSNTGNSNQPQHF.

In this sample, this clonotype turned up a few times. The chain links TRBV13 to TRBJ2-1; 9 bases fit TRBD1. Germline loops: CDR1 PRHDT, CDR2 FYEKMQ (reference sequence). There are 14 residues in the CDR3. V shed 4 bases and J 7 bases; nucleotides not matched to a gene: 5. DNA of the CDR3: TGTGCCAGCAGCTCGGGACAGGGTGGGAATGAGCAGTTCTTC. Its protein is CASSSGQGGNEQFF.

V gene TRBV10-3 combines with J gene TRBJ1-3; the match to TRBD1 covers 10 bases. This CDR3 is 15 amino acids long. The V segment lost 7 bases and the J segment 3 bases; nucleotides outside the gene matches: 6. Germline V gives CDR1 ENHRY, CDR2 SYGVKD. CDR3 sequence (DNA): TGTGCCATCAACGACGGGACAGGGGTTGGAAACACCATATATTTT. Translated: CAINDGTGVGNTIYF.

The chain uses TRBV10-3 and TRBJ1-2, with no clear D. This CDR3 has 11 amino acids. V lost 4 bases and J 8 bases, leaving 8 bases between the germline ends. From germline, CDR1 is ENHRY and CDR2 SYGVKD. The CDR3 DNA is TGTGCCATCAGTGTCCGGGGAGGCTACACCTTC. Amino acid sequence: CAISVRGGYTF.

The V and J genes are TRBV5-1 and TRBJ1-3; tentative D call: TRBD1 (5 bases). The CDR3 runs 11 residues. Germline V lookup: CDR1 SGHRS, CDR2 YFSETQ. Trimming left V 4 bases short and J 9 bases short, with 8 bases between. CDR3 sequence: CASSGDSTIYF. The CDR3 DNA sequence: TGCGCCAGCAGCGGGGACTCCACCATATATTTT. Using reference TRBV5-1 and TRBJ1-3 for the parts outside the CDR3, the full variable domain is KAGVTQTPRYLIKTRGQQVTLSCSPISGHRSVSWYQQTPGQGLQFLFEYFSETQRNKGNFPGRFSGRQFSNSRSEMNVSTLELGDSALYLCASSGDSTIYFGEGSWLTVV.

This clonotype was counted ten times or more. The chain uses TRBV13 and TRBJ2-7; 7 nucleotides agree with TRBD1. This CDR3 is built from 16 residues. Germline V CDR1 and CDR2: PRHDT, FYEKMQ (reference sequence). With 5 bases clipped from V and 1 base from J, the junction kept 11 bases outside the gene matches. CDR3: CASSTRQGKYSYEQYF. In DNA form, the CDR3 reads TGTGCCAGCAGCACCCGACAGGGAAAGTATTCCTACGAGCAGTACTTC.

Note on this clonotype: A much larger clone lies one base from this, so it may be a read error. The chain has TRBV6-5 and TRBJ1-2; D call uncertain. CDR1 is MNHEY, CDR2 SVGAGI, per germline. This CDR3 region has 13 residues. CDR3 bases: TGTGGCAGCAGTTCCCCTATAATCGGCGGCTACACCTTC. It specifies CGSSSPIIGGYTF.

On this clonotype itself: The final CDR3 position lacks the conserved phenylalanine or tryptophan, pointing to a likely read error. Because the CDR3's place on the DNA is in doubt, the DNA is left out and the CDR3 is given as listed by TCRdb. The rearrangement links TRBV5-1 to TRBJ1-1; the D call in the table, TRBD1, was not verified against the DNA. The CDR3 spans 9 amino acids, including both terminal residues. The V gene's germline CDR1 is SGHRS and CDR2 YFSETQ. CDR3 residues: CASSPGTFD.